The entry below describes one T cell receptor (beta chain). The table came from immunoSEQ multiplex PCR; TCRdb's copy has only in-frame clones and leaves some out. The sample consists of roughly 260,000 clones, approximately 90% of them appearing once. This specimen comes from a study of blood T cell repertoires in COVID-19. V lost 4 bases to trimming and J lost 4 bases; unmatched junction nucleotides: 8. The germline V gene encodes CDR1 SEHNR and CDR2 FQNEAQ (reference sequence). This CDR3 contains 16 residues. Specimen: PBMCs or T cells enriched from blood (not recorded which). The sequence derives from a woman in her 30s with acute COVID-19. This chain joins TRBV7-9 and TRBJ2-1; 9 positions match TRBD1. Here the CDR3 reads CASSSNRGQGYNEQFF. Here the CDR3 DNA reads TGTGCCAGCAGCTCGAATAGGGGACAGGGATACAATGAGCAGTTCTTC.